Following are 6 T cell receptor beta chains from one sample sequenced in a study of CXCR3-negative and CXCR3-positive naive CD8 T cells. Points from the study as a whole: Naive cells that were CXCR3-positive had more hydrophobic TRB CDR3s (compared with CXCR3-negative naive cells).

Antigens for these TCRs are unknown. The authors prepared UMI-labeled TRB cDNA libraries by 5' RACE. TCRdb reanalyzed the 5' RACE reads and collapses them to one entry per CDR3 protein, without DNA. The repertoire table contains about 89,000 distinct CDR3 sequences. The sequencing input was naive CXCR3+ CD8+ T cells from blood. Specified subset: CD45RO-CCR7+CD27+CD95- naive CD8+ T cells expressing CXCR3 (TNR3+). Receptors originate from a human donor in good health. Some clones in this sample may be carry-over from other donors' samples.

V and J are TRBV5-1 and TRBJ2-5; TCRdb reports TRBD1, a call that lacks DNA to check it against. The germline CDR1 and CDR2 sequences are SGHRS and YFSETQ. The CDR3 consists of 16 residues. CDR3 sequence: CASSLDPTGVGETQYF.

This rearrangement joins TRBV6-2 or TRBV6-3 to TRBJ2-2; TCRdb indicates TRBD1, and absent DNA this call remains unverified. Germline V lookup: CDR1 MNHEY, CDR2 SVGEGT. This CDR3 spans 14 amino acids. The CDR3 protein is CASREGSNTGELFF.

The chain joins TRBV29-1 to TRBJ2-1; the TCRdb D gene call, TRBD2, has no DNA to confirm it. This CDR3 has 16 amino acids. Germline V gene lookup returns CDR1 SQVTM and CDR2 ANQGSEA. The CDR3 is CSVDVSADYLYNEQFF.

The rearrangement uses TRBV6-2 or TRBV6-3 and TRBJ2-1. CDR1 is MNHEY, CDR2 SVGEGT, per germline. The CDR3 contains 12 residues. The CDR3 sequence is CASSYSVQEQFF.

The chain has TRBV11-2 and TRBJ2-7; TCRdb's assignment of TRBD1 cannot be checked, as there is no DNA. This CDR3 region has 17 residues. CDR1 and CDR2 (germline): SGHAT, FQNNGV. CDR3 protein: CASSLGWDGGSSYEQYF.

The chain links TRBV9 to TRBJ2-7; the TRBD2 assignment by TCRdb is unverifiable without DNA. The CDR3 is made up of 17 amino acids. The germline V gene encodes CDR1 SGDLS and CDR2 YYNGEE. CDR3: CASSVAGWTSGTYEQYF.